These 27 T cell receptor beta chains came from one sample sequenced in a study of T cells after yellow fever vaccination. TCRdb re-called the 5' RACE reads through MiXCR, storing one row per CDR3 protein. The sample has 400,000 to 450,000 distinct CDR3 sequences, over 15% seen once. The material was PBMCs, obtained before the yellow fever booster vaccination. The receptor source for this set is a man aged 18 to 29 who received the YFV17D yellow fever vaccine.

This clonotype was counted many times. The chain employs TRBV7-9 and TRBJ2-3; D uncertain. The V end was cut by 3 bases, the J end by 9 bases, with 7 bases between. CDR1 is SEHNR, CDR2 FQNEAQ, per germline (reference sequence). This CDR3 is built from 11 residues. As DNA, the CDR3 is TGTGCCAGCAGCTTGTCTAGAACGCAGTATTTT. It specifies CASSLSRTQYF.

CDR3 nucleotides: TGTGCCAGCAGCTTAGAATCGCGGCAGACGAACACTGAAGCTTTCTTT. It encodes CASSLESRQTNTEAFF. This chain joins TRBV11-2 and TRBJ1-1; no clear D. Germline V gives CDR1 SGHAT, CDR2 FQNNGV. The V gene lost 0 bases and the J gene lost 1 base, with 12 bases spanning the gap. The length of the CDR3 is 16 residues.

This clonotype showed up just a few times. The V call is TRBV6-5, the J call TRBJ2-2; D not certain. CDR3 length: 15 amino acids. The germline V and J ends were trimmed by 6 bases and 3 bases, with 14 bases remaining between them. The germline V gene has CDR1 MNHEY and CDR2 SVGAGI. The CDR3, as DNA: TGTGCCAGCAGCCTTACAGTCCCGGACACCGGGGAGCTGTTTTTT. This gives the protein CASSLTVPDTGELFF.

As to this clonotype: A single base separates this from a much larger clone, so it may be a read error. The rearrangement joins TRBV7-2 to TRBJ2-5; D is possibly TRBD2 (6 bases). The ends were cut back, 5 bases at V and 3 bases at J, with 10 bases in the middle. This CDR3 comprises 13 residues. CDR1 and CDR2 from the germline V gene are SGHTA and FQGNSA. CDR3 bases: TGTGCCAGCAGCGCGGGACCGGAAGAGACCCAGTACTTC. Translating gives CASSAGPEETQYF.

Only a few counts were recorded for this clonotype. The chain has TRBV5-1 and TRBJ2-1; D ambiguous. The CDR3 is 14 residues long. Germline V lookup: CDR1 SGHRS, CDR2 YFSETQ. The V end was cut by 0 bases, the J end by 8 bases, with 12 bases between. CDR3 sequence (DNA): TGCGCCAGCAGCTTGGAACCAGATCCAGATGAGCAGTTCTTC. Amino acids: CASSLEPDPDEQFF.

V is TRBV23-1 and J is TRBJ2-2, with 13 nucleotides matching TRBD2. TRBV23-1 is recorded as an ORF, its role being uncertain. The CDR3 is 21 residues long. Trimming took 6 bases from V and 0 from J; bases not matched to a gene: 16. The CDR3 DNA reads as TGCGCCAGCAGCCGAAGATTGACTAGCGGGGGGCGAAGATCGAACACCGGGGAGCTGTTTTTT. This encodes CASSRRLTSGGRRSNTGELFF.

The chain recombines TRBV7-8 with TRBJ2-1; D not certain. In germline, CDR1 is SGHVS, CDR2 FQNEAQ. The CDR3 runs 14 residues. Trimming cost V 4 bases and J 7 bases, with 14 bases left between them. Here the CDR3 DNA reads TGTGCCAGCAGCTCACCCGCCATCTGGAATGAGCAGTTCTTC. Its protein is CASSSPAIWNEQFF.

The rearrangement links TRBV10-3 to TRBJ1-6; D is possibly TRBD1 (5 bases). Germline assignment: CDR1 ENHRY and CDR2 SYGVKD. Trimming took off 7 bases at V and 9 bases at J, with 13 bases between the two ends. CDR3 length: 13 residues. The CDR3 loop reads CAINGGVTSPLHF. The CDR3 DNA reads TGTGCCATCAACGGGGGTGTCACTTCACCCCTCCACTTT.

This clonotype was counted ten times or more. J is TRBJ2-7 and V is TRBV29-1; D possibly corresponds to TRBD2 (6 bases). This CDR3 comprises 13 residues. Deletions cut 4 bases from V and 2 bases from J, with 12 bases between. Germline assignment: CDR1 SQVTM and CDR2 ANQGSEA. The CDR3 nucleotides are TGCAGCGTTGTGCTAGCGTCGACCTACGAGCAGTACTTC. It encodes CSVVLASTYEQYF.

This rearrangement joins TRBV9 to TRBJ2-3; 8 bases align to TRBD2. With V trimmed by 3 bases and J by 6 bases, 9 bases remained unmatched. CDR1 is SGDLS, CDR2 YYNGEE, per germline. This CDR3 contains 15 residues. The CDR3 DNA sequence: TGTGCCAGCAGCGCGGGGGGGGCCCTCGGGGATACGCAGTATTTT. Translation: CASSAGGALGDTQYF.

This chain links TRBV27 with TRBJ2-1; D might be TRBD2 (6 bases). The CDR3 totals 14 residues. CDR1 is MNHEY, CDR2 SMNVEV, per germline (reference sequence). The V end was cut by 5 bases, the J end by 4 bases, with 12 bases between. The CDR3 DNA reads as TGTGCCAGCAGTCGGCGGGGCCTGTACAATGAGCAGTTCTTC. This codes for CASSRRGLYNEQFF.

CDR3 residues: CSAPRTGFNYGYTF. CDR3 DNA: TGCAGTGCTCCCCGGACAGGGTTTAACTATGGCTACACCTTC. This chain connects TRBV20-1 to TRBJ1-2, with 8 bases that match TRBD1. Germline V CDR1 and CDR2: DFQATT, SNEGSKA (reference sequence). The CDR3 runs 14 residues. After removal of 5 bases from V and 1 base from J, the junction contained 6 bases not matched to a gene.

The CDR3 here is CAWRLAGGSTDTQYF. For the CDR3, the DNA is TGTGCCTGGAGACTAGCGGGGGGATCAACAGATACGCAGTATTTT. The chain joins TRBV30 to TRBJ2-3; 12 bases map to TRBD2. V shed 3 bases, J shed 3 bases, and the junction held 4 bases outside the gene matches. The CDR3 has 15 amino acids. The V gene's germline CDR1 is GTSNPN and CDR2 SVGIG (reference sequence).

CDR3: CASSLAEGNPLDTQYF. The DNA for the CDR3 is TGCGCCAGCAGCTTGGCCGAGGGTAACCCTTTAGATACGCAGTATTTT. The chain recombines TRBV5-1 with TRBJ2-3; perhaps TRBD2 as D (5 bases). The V gene's germline CDR1 is SGHRS and CDR2 YFSETQ. CDR3 length: 16 residues. V lost 0 bases and J 5 bases, leaving 16 bases between the germline ends.

There are a few counts of this clonotype. This chain links TRBV27 with TRBJ1-2; 7 bases align to TRBD1. Germline CDR1 and CDR2: MNHEY and SMNVEV (reference sequence). The ends lost 6 bases at V and 3 bases at J; junction bases unmatched: 7. The CDR3 runs to 14 residues. The CDR3 sequence is CASRPTGVDYGYTF. DNA of the CDR3: TGTGCCAGCAGACCAACAGGGGTAGACTATGGCTACACCTTC.

This clonotype has just a few counts. The chain uses TRBV6-5 and TRBJ2-5; no firm D call. Germline V gene data show CDR1 as MNHEY and CDR2 as SVGAGI. Trimming shortened V by 2 bases and J by 4 bases, and 8 bases separated the two germline ends. This CDR3 is built from 13 residues. The CDR3 protein is CASSYQVLETQYF. As DNA, the CDR3 is TGTGCCAGCAGTTACCAGGTCCTAGAGACCCAGTACTTC.

The CDR3 DNA is TGTGCCAGCAGTCCGGGGGTCAGGGTCAATGAGCAGTTCTTC. This encodes CASSPGVRVNEQFF. The V call is TRBV11-1, the J call TRBJ2-1; tentative D call: TRBD2 (6 bases). There are 14 residues in the CDR3. V was cut by 6 bases and J by 6 bases, with 15 bases left in between. CDR1 and CDR2 from the germline V gene are SGHAT and FQDESV (reference sequence). Supplemented by reference TRBV11-1 and TRBJ2-1, the full variable domain reads EAEVAQSPRYKITEKSQAVAFWCDPISGHATLYWYRQILGQGPELLVQFQDESVVDDSQLPKDRFSAERLKGVDSTLKIQPAELGDSAMYLCASSPGVRVNEQFFGPGTRLTVL.

The V gene is TRBV3-1, the J gene TRBJ2-5; 8 positions agree with TRBD1. This CDR3 spans 14 amino acids. Germline V gene lookup returns CDR1 LGHDT and CDR2 YNNKEL (reference sequence). V gave up 4 bases and J gave up 3 bases; unmatched junction bases: 4. The DNA of the CDR3 is TGTGCCAGCAGCCGGGACAGGAGGGAAGAGACCCAGTACTTC. Amino acids: CASSRDRREETQYF.

The chain combines TRBV24-1 with TRBJ2-1, with TRBD1 as a possible D gene (5 bases). The V end lost 1 base, the J end lost 6 bases, and 12 bases lay between the germline ends. Germline-derived CDR1 and CDR2 are KGHDR and SFDVKD. CDR3 length: 15 residues. The CDR3 region is CATSDFLRQGNEQFF. The CDR3 DNA is TGTGCCACCAGTGATTTCCTAAGGCAGGGCAATGAGCAGTTCTTC.

This clonotype was picked up many times. This sequence joins TRBV7-2 and TRBJ1-5, with TRBD1 matching over 7 bases. V was clipped by 4 bases and J by 3 bases; unmatched bases: 6. Germline loops: CDR1 SGHTA, CDR2 FQGNSA. This CDR3 is 15 amino acids long. CDR3 DNA sequence: TGTGCCAGCAGCTCAGGGGGACGGGACAATCAGCCCCAGCATTTT. This gives the protein CASSSGGRDNQPQHF.

The V gene is TRBV7-9, the J gene TRBJ2-6; D is unresolved. The CDR3 totals 16 residues. V lost 8 bases, J lost 0 bases, and 14 bases lay in between. Germline V gives CDR1 SEHNR, CDR2 FQNEAQ (reference sequence). The CDR3 reads CASLLGPHSGANVLTF. The CDR3 region has the DNA TGTGCCAGCCTCCTCGGTCCCCACTCTGGGGCCAACGTCCTGACTTTC.

This clonotype occurred a few times. V usage is TRBV20-1 and J usage is TRBJ2-3, with 13 bases aligning to TRBD2. This CDR3 contains 15 residues. The junction had 6 bases not matched to a gene; V was cut back by 5 bases and J by 4 bases. Germline assignment: CDR1 DFQATT and CDR2 SNEGSKA (reference sequence). The CDR3 sequence: CSASGTSGMSDTQYF. CDR3 DNA: TGCAGTGCTTCCGGGACTAGCGGGATGTCAGATACGCAGTATTTT.

This clonotype appeared a few times. The chain recombines TRBV4-1 with TRBJ1-1; D not certain. The V and J ends lost 2 bases and 4 bases respectively, with 11 bases between them. This CDR3 contains 14 residues. CDR1 and CDR2 (germline): MGHRA, YSYEKL. The CDR3, as DNA: TGCGCCAGCAGCCAATTTACAGCAGCCACTGAAGCTTTCTTT. Its protein is CASSQFTAATEAFF.

The table lists this clonotype with a few counts. The J gene is TRBJ1-1, the V gene TRBV7-2; the D is unclear. The CDR3 loop spans 14 amino acids. V lost 0 bases to trimming and J lost 6 bases, with 11 bases between them. Germline V gene lookup returns CDR1 SGHTA and CDR2 FQGNSA. The CDR3 sequence: CASSLAGKTAEAFF. In nucleotides, the CDR3 is TGTGCCAGCAGCTTAGCAGGAAAGACCGCTGAAGCTTTCTTT.

This clonotype was counted only a few times. A much larger clonotype is one base distant, so this may be a read error. J is TRBJ2-3 and V is TRBV5-1, with 8 bases that match TRBD2. Germline CDR1 and CDR2: SGHRS and YFSETQ. The CDR3 has 15 amino acids. In DNA, the CDR3 is TGCGCCATCAGCTTGTCCGGGGGGGGGACAGATACGCAGTATTTT. Translated, it gives CAISLSGGGTDTQYF.

Only a few counts were recorded for this clonotype. The chain uses TRBV7-2 and TRBJ1-2; 11 bases are a match to TRBD1. This CDR3 has 14 residues. The junction had 5 bases not matched to a gene; V was cut back by 4 bases and J by 7 bases. In germline, CDR1 is SGHTA, CDR2 FQGNSA. CDR3 sequence: CASSYGQGASGYTF. The CDR3 region has the DNA TGTGCCAGCAGCTACGGACAGGGGGCGTCTGGCTACACCTTC.

This clonotype was recorded a few times. The chain has TRBV11-2 and TRBJ2-3, with 15 bases fitting TRBD2. CDR3 size: 17 residues. The V and J ends lost 5 bases and 2 bases, in that order; junction bases with no gene match: 5. The germline CDR1 and CDR2 sequences are SGHAT and FQNNGV. The CDR3 protein is CASSLRTSGGATDTQYF. The CDR3 bases are TGTGCCAGCAGCCTGCGGACTAGCGGGGGGGCCACAGATACGCAGTATTTT.